The 24 T cell receptor beta chains below come from one sample, sequenced in a study of T cell responses to AZD1222 COVID-19 vaccine. Repertoires were generated with immunoSEQ multiplex PCR, while TCRdb's copy carries only in-frame clones and drops some. The sample has about 170,000 clones; around 94% are singletons. The sample in question was peripheral blood, obtained on day 0 of AZD1222 vaccination. The receptor set was obtained from an adult in good health.

This clone was seen more than once but under ten times. The chain combines TRBV5-4 with TRBJ2-2; 9 bases map to TRBD1. Germline V lookup: CDR1 SGHNT, CDR2 YYREEE (reference sequence). After removal of 0 bases from V and 8 bases from J, the junction contained 5 bases not matched to a gene. The CDR3 is 15 residues long. CDR3 in DNA: TGTGCCAGCAGCTTGGTACAGGGGGCCTTGGGGGAGCTGTTTTTT. It codes for CASSLVQGALGELFF.

The chain is built from TRBV19 and TRBJ2-1; 10 bases match TRBD1. CDR3 size: 16 residues. V lost 1 base and J lost 4; bases outside the gene matches: 4. Germline V gives CDR1 LNHDA, CDR2 SQIVND (reference sequence). The CDR3 nucleotides read TGTGCCAGTAGTATAGTTATGGGACAGGGGTACAATGAGCAGTTCTTC. Protein product: CASSIVMGQGYNEQFF. Variable domain in full (rest from reference TRBV19 and TRBJ2-1): DGGITQSPKYLFRKEGQNVTLSCEQNLNHDAMYWYRQDPGQGLRLIYYSQIVNDFQKGDIAEGYSVSREKKESFPLTVTSAQKNPTAFYLCASSIVMGQGYNEQFFGPGTRLTVL.

The J gene is TRBJ1-5, the V gene TRBV12-3 or TRBV12-4; no clear D. CDR3 size: 13 residues. V was cut by 6 bases and J by 4 bases, with 10 bases left in between. The chain's CDR3 is CASRRNTNQPQHF. For the CDR3, the DNA is TGTGCCAGCAGAAGAAACACGAATCAGCCCCAGCATTTT.

The gene calls are TRBV24-1 and TRBJ2-3, with 9 bases identical to TRBD2. This CDR3 has 15 residues. CDR1 is KGHDR, CDR2 SFDVKD, per germline. Losses at the gene ends were 0 bases for V and 6 bases for J; bases not matched to a gene: 3. The CDR3 spells CATSDLVAGGDTQYF. The CDR3 DNA follows: TGTGCCACCAGTGATTTGGTGGCGGGGGGGGATACGCAGTATTTT.

The V call is TRBV6-5, the J call TRBJ2-7; D may be TRBD1 or TRBD2 (5 bases each). V lost 5 bases to trimming and J lost 5 bases, with 7 bases between them. Per the germline V gene, CDR1 is MNHEY and CDR2 is SVGAGI. CDR3 length: 11 amino acids. CDR3 sequence: CASSLGDEQYF. The CDR3 DNA reads as TGTGCCAGCAGTCTGGGGGACGAGCAGTACTTC.

This chain uses TRBV9 with TRBJ1-1; maybe TRBD1 (5 bases). The V gene lost 0 bases and the J gene lost 3 bases, with 12 bases spanning the gap. CDR3 length equals 15 residues. Germline lookup yields CDR1 SGDLS and CDR2 YYNGEE. DNA for the CDR3: TGTGCCAGCAGCGTAGAGGGGATGGGAGACACTGAAGCTTTCTTT. It codes for CASSVEGMGDTEAFF.

This chain joins TRBV30 and TRBJ1-2; possible D gene TRBD1, 6 bases. V was trimmed by 6 bases and J by 8 bases, leaving 16 bases between them. Germline-derived CDR1 and CDR2 are GTSNPN and SVGIG (reference sequence). This CDR3 spans 12 amino acids. As DNA, the CDR3 is TGTGCCTGTGAAGTGGGGGCTGAGGGCTACACCTTC. Amino acid sequence: CACEVGAEGYTF. Complete variable domain (other parts from reference TRBV30 and TRBJ1-2): SQTIHQWPATLVQPVGSPLSLECTVEGTSNPNLYWYRQAAGRGLQLLFYSVGIGQISSEVPQNLSASRPQDRQFILSSKKLLLSDSGFYLCACEVGAEGYTFGSGTRLTVV.

This clone was seen a single time. The V gene is TRBV30, the J gene TRBJ2-7; 10 bases match TRBD1. With 1 base clipped from V and 3 bases from J, the junction kept 3 bases outside the gene matches. The germline gives CDR1 GTSNPN, CDR2 SVGIG (reference sequence). This CDR3 is 14 amino acids long. The CDR3 sequence is CAWSEGTGDYEQYF. In DNA form, the CDR3 reads TGTGCCTGGAGTGAGGGGACAGGGGACTACGAGCAGTACTTC.

V and J are TRBV4-1 and TRBJ1-2; D perhaps matches TRBD1 (6 bases). The V and J ends lost 3 bases and 5 bases respectively, with 19 bases between them. CDR1 is MGHRA and CDR2 is YSYEKL in the germline V gene. CDR3 length equals 16 residues. CDR3 in DNA: TGCGCCAGCAGCCAGGCCGCCGTACAGGGATGGTATGGCTACACCTTC. Amino acids: CASSQAAVQGWYGYTF.

This clone was detected many times. The chain recombines TRBV2 with TRBJ2-7; D unclear. CDR3 length: 14 residues. The germline V gene has CDR1 SNHLY and CDR2 FYNNEI. V lost 3 bases and J 2 bases, leaving 11 bases between the germline ends. The CDR3 bases are TGTGCCAGCAGTGATGTTACAGACCCCTACGAGCAGTACTTC. It yields the protein CASSDVTDPYEQYF.

This clone turned up a few times. In DNA form, the CDR3 reads TGTGCCAGCAGCCCCGGACAGGGGAGGATGAACACTGAAGCTTTCTTT. It codes for CASSPGQGRMNTEAFF. The J gene is TRBJ1-1, the V gene TRBV5-4, with 9 bases lining up with TRBD1. V trimming: 4 bases; J trimming: 0 bases; junction bases outside the gene matches: 7. Germline assignment: CDR1 SGHNT and CDR2 YYREEE (reference sequence). The CDR3 is 16 amino acids.

This clone was seen just once. In nucleotides, the CDR3 is TGTGCCAGCACCAACACAGGGATCTATGGCTACACCTTC. Translating gives CASTNTGIYGYTF. The rearrangement joins TRBV6-5 to TRBJ1-2; possible D gene TRBD1, 6 bases. CDR3 length: 13 amino acids. Trimming took off 7 bases at V and 4 bases at J, with 13 bases between the two ends. The germline CDR1 and CDR2 sequences are MNHEY and SVGAGI.

The chain carries TRBV29-1 and TRBJ1-1; 8 bases align to TRBD1. This CDR3 is 13 amino acids long. J lost 8 bases, V lost 6 bases, and 11 bases had no gene match. Germline V gene lookup returns CDR1 SQVTM and CDR2 ANQGSEA. The CDR3: CSVDRDRLGEAFF. The CDR3 bases are TGCAGCGTGGACCGGGACAGGCTCGGAGAAGCTTTCTTT.

The J gene is TRBJ2-1, the V gene TRBV2; TRBD1 might be the D (5 bases). This CDR3 region has 15 residues. Trimming stripped 2 bases from V and 3 bases from J, with 11 bases between. CDR1 and CDR2 from the germline V gene are SNHLY and FYNNEI. The CDR3: CASSERQGIYNEQFF. Here the CDR3 DNA reads TGTGCCAGCAGTGAACGGCAGGGAATCTACAATGAGCAGTTCTTC.

The chain has TRBV11-3 and TRBJ2-5; TRBD2 matches at 9 bases. The CDR3 covers 14 residues. Germline values: CDR1 SGHNT, CDR2 YENEEA. The J segment lost 2 bases and the V segment lost 4 bases, leaving 2 bases of the junction unmatched. CDR3 nucleotides: TGTGCCAGCAGCTCAAGCGGGGGGCAAGAGACCCAGTACTTC. This codes for CASSSSGGQETQYF.

This clone was counted a single time. Other nucleotide sequences in the sample specify the same CDR3. The CDR3 coding sequence is TGTGCCAGCTCTCCGACAGGGAACACTGAAGCTTTCTTT. This translates into CASSPTGNTEAFF. The gene calls are TRBV18 and TRBJ1-1; possibly TRBD1 for D (6 bases). Germline assignment: CDR1 KGHSH and CDR2 LQKENI. Trimming left V 6 bases short and J 1 base short, with 9 bases between. The CDR3 is 13 residues long.

The CDR3 reads CASSPPSGGPHEQYF. The CDR3 coding sequence is TGTGCCAGCAGCCCCCCAAGCGGAGGGCCCCACGAGCAGTACTTC. J is TRBJ2-7 and V is TRBV14, with TRBD2 as a possible D gene (6 bases). This CDR3 region has 15 residues. The ends were cut back, 4 bases at V and 5 bases at J, with 18 bases in the middle. The germline gives CDR1 SGHDN, CDR2 FVKESK. The full variable domain, its missing parts supplied by reference TRBV14 and TRBJ2-7, is EAGVTQFPSHSVIEKGQTVTLRCDPISGHDNLYWYRRVMGKEIKFLLHFVKESKQDESGMPNNRFLAERTGGTYSTLKVQPAELEDSGVYFCASSPPSGGPHEQYFGPGTRLTVT.

This chain connects TRBV4-1 to TRBJ1-1, with no clear D. Trimming took 2 bases from V and 2 from J, leaving 6 bases between them. The CDR3 consists of 13 residues. Germline CDR1 reads MGHRA; CDR2 reads YSYEKL. In DNA form, the CDR3 reads TGCGCCAGCAGCCAAACCCCCAACACTGAAGCTTTCTTT. It is translated as CASSQTPNTEAFF.

This clone came up once. Written as DNA, the CDR3 is TGTGCCCGCCCTCGCAGGCAAGAGGGGCAAGGTAATGAAAAACTGTTTTTT. It is translated as CARPRRQEGQGNEKLFF. The chain links TRBV30 to TRBJ1-4; tentative D call: TRBD1 (5 bases). The CDR3 extends over 17 amino acids. V was pared by 8 bases and J by 4 bases, with 26 bases between. From germline, CDR1 is GTSNPN and CDR2 SVGIG (reference sequence).

Only one count was recorded for this clone. The rearrangement joins TRBV9 to TRBJ2-2; 7 bases agree with TRBD1. This CDR3 contains 13 residues. Germline lookup yields CDR1 SGDLS and CDR2 YYNGEE. V shed 3 bases, J shed 7 bases, and the junction held 3 bases outside the gene matches. CDR3 nucleotide sequence: TGTGCCAGCAGCGGACAGGGTTTCGGGGAGCTGTTTTTT. Translation gives CASSGQGFGELFF.

This clone came up once. The genes are TRBV11-2 and TRBJ2-2; possible D gene TRBD2, 7 bases. Trimming took off 3 bases at V and 4 bases at J, with 21 bases between the two ends. Germline CDR1 SGHAT, CDR2 FQNNGV. CDR3 length: 18 residues. CDR3: CASSLPRGGARITGELFF. DNA of the CDR3: TGTGCCAGCAGCTTGCCCAGGGGAGGGGCGCGAATCACCGGGGAGCTGTTTTTT. The complete variable domain, with remaining parts taken from reference TRBV11-2 and TRBJ2-2, reads EAGVAQSPRYKIIEKRQSVAFWCNPISGHATLYWYQQILGQGPKLLIQFQNNGVVDDSQLPKDRFSAERLKGVDSTLKIQPAKLEDSAVYLCASSLPRGGARITGELFFGEGSRLTVL.

V gene TRBV5-1 combines with J gene TRBJ1-6; D gene unclear. CDR1 and CDR2 from the germline V gene are SGHRS and YFSETQ. The CDR3 consists of 15 residues. V was pared by 0 bases and J by 9 bases, with 13 bases between. The CDR3 DNA is TGCGCCAGCAGCTTGGACGCGGGCCGGGGTTCACCCCTCCACTTT. It codes for CASSLDAGRGSPLHF. The variable domain in full, completed from reference TRBV5-1 and TRBJ1-6, reads KAGVTQTPRYLIKTRGQQVTLSCSPISGHRSVSWYQQTPGQGLQFLFEYFSETQRNKGNFPGRFSGRQFSNSRSEMNVSTLELGDSALYLCASSLDAGRGSPLHFGNGTRLTVT.

The rearrangement joins TRBV21-1 to TRBJ2-2. TRBV21-1 is annotated as a pseudogene. The CDR3 is made up of 11 amino acids. The CDR3: CALANTGELFF. The CDR3 nucleotides read TGTGCCTTGGCGAACACCGGGGAGCTGTTTTTT.

The chain has TRBV19 and TRBJ1-1; TRBD1 matches at 7 bases. The V gene's germline CDR1 is LNHDA and CDR2 SQIVND (reference sequence). CDR3 length: 15 residues. V shed 3 bases and J 1 base; nucleotides not matched to a gene: 5. CDR3 DNA: TGTGCCAGTAGTATTTCAGGGGGATCGAACACTGAAGCTTTCTTT. Protein product: CASSISGGSNTEAFF.